Reported below is one TCR beta chain. Produced via immunoSEQ multiplex PCR; TCRdb's table is partial and in-frame only. The data hold 100,000 to 150,000 clones, with about 93% observed a single time. CDR3 length: 11 residues. V lost 6 bases, J lost 14 bases, and 11 bases lay in between. The record originates from a study of control samples from healthy donors and cancer patients. V and J are TRBV12-3 or TRBV12-4 and TRBJ1-6; perhaps TRBD1 as D (6 bases). Sequenced input: blood. This TCR came from a man aged 40-50 years in good health. CDR3 protein: CASSIDRTLHF. The DNA for the CDR3 is TGTGCCAGCAGCATAGACAGGACCCTCCACTTT.